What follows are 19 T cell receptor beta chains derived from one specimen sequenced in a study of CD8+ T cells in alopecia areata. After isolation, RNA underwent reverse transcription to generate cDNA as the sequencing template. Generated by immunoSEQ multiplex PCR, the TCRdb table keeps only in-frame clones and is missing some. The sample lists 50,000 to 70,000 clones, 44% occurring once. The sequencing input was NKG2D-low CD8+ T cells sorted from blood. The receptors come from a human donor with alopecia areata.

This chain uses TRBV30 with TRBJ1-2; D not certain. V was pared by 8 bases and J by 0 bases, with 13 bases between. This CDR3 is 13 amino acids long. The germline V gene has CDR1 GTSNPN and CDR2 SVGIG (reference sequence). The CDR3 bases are TGTGCCGGTAGTCCAAGGGCTAACTATGGCTACACCTTC. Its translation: CAGSPRANYGYTF.

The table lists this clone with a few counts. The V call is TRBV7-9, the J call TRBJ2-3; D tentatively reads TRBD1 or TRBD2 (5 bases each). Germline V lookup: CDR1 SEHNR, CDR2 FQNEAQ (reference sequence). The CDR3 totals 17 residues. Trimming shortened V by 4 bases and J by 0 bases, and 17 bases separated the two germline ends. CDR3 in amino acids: CASSSEFLGDSTDTQYF. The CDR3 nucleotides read TGTGCCAGCAGCTCCGAATTCTTGGGGGATAGCACAGATACGCAGTATTTT.

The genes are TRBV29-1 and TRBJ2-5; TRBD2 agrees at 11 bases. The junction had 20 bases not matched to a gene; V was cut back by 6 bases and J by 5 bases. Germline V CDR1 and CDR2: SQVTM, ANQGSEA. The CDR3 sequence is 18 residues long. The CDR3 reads CSVQVFTSGGRLLETQYF. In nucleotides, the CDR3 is TGCAGCGTCCAAGTTTTCACTAGCGGGGGAAGACTGTTGGAGACCCAGTACTTC.

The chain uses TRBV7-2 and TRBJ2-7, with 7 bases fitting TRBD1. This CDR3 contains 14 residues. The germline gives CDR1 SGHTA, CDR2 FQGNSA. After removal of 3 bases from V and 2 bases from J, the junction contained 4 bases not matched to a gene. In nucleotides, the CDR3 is TGTGCCAGCAGCTTCCGGGACAGTACCTACGAGCAGTACTTC. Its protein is CASSFRDSTYEQYF.

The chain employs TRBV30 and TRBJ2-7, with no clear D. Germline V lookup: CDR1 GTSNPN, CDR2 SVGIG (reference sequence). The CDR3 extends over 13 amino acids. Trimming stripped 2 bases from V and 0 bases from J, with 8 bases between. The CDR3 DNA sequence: TGTGCCTGGAGTTGGGCTACCTCCTACGAGCAGTACTTC. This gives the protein CAWSWATSYEQYF. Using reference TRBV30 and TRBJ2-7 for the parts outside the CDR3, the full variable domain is SQTIHQWPATLVQPVGSPLSLECTVEGTSNPNLYWYRQAAGRGLQLLFYSVGIGQISSEVPQNLSASRPQDRQFILSSKKLLLSDSGFYLCAWSWATSYEQYFGPGTRLTVT.

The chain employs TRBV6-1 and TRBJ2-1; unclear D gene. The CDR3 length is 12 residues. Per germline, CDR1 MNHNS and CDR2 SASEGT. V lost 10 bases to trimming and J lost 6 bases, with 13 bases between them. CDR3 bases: TGTGCCACTTCGGATGATCTCAATGAGCAGTTCTTC. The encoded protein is CATSDDLNEQFF.

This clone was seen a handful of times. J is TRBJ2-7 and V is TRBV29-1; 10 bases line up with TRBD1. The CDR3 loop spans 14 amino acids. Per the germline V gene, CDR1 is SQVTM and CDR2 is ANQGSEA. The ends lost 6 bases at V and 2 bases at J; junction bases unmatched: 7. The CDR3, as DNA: TGCAGCGTCGTGGACAGGGGGGTTCCCTACGAGCAGTACTTC. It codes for CSVVDRGVPYEQYF.

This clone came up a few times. CDR3 sequence: CASSRPGPNNEQFF. The DNA for the CDR3 is TGTGCCAGCAGCCGACCGGGACCCAACAATGAGCAGTTCTTC. The rearrangement uses TRBV27 and TRBJ2-1; either TRBD1 or TRBD2 may fit D (5 bases each). There are 14 residues in the CDR3. Trimming removed 6 bases at V and 5 bases at J, with 14 bases between. Per the germline V gene, CDR1 is MNHEY and CDR2 is SMNVEV (reference sequence).

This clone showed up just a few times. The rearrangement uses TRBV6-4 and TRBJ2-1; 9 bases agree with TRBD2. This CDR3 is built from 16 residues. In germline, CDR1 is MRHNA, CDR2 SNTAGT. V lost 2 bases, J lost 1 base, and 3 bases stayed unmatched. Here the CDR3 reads CASSDITSGSYNEQFF. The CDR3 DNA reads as TGTGCCAGCAGTGACATTACTAGCGGGTCCTACAATGAGCAGTTCTTC.

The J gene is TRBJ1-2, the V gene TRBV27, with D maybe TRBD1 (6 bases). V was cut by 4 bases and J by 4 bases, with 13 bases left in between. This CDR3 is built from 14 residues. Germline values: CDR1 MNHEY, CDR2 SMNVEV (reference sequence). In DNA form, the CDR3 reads TGTGCCAGCAGTTACGGAACAGGGACCTATGGCTACACCTTC. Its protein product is CASSYGTGTYGYTF.

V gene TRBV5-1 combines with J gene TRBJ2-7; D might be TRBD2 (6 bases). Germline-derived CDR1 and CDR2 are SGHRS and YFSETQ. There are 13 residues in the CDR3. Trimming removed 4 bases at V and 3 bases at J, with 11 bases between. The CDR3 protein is CASSARENYEQYF. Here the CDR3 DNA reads TGCGCCAGCAGCGCCCGGGAGAACTACGAGCAGTACTTC.

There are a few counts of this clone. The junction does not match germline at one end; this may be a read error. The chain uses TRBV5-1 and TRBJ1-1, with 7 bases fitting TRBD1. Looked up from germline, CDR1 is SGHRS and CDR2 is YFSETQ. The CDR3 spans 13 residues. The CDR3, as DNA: TGCGCCAGCAGCTTGGGACAGGGATTTGAAGTTTTCTTT. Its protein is CASSLGQGFEVFF. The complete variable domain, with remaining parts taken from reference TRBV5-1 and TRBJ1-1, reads KAGVTQTPRYLIKTRGQQVTLSCSPISGHRSVSWYQQTPGQGLQFLFEYFSETQRNKGNFPGRFSGRQFSNSRSEMNVSTLELGDSALYLCASSLGQGFEVFFGQGTRLTVV.

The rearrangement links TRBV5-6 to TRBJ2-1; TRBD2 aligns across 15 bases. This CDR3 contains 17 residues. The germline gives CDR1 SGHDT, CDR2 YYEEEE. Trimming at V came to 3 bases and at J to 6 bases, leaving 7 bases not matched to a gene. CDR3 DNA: TGTGCCAGCAGCTCGGGACTAGCGGGAGGCCAACTCAATGAGCAGTTCTTC. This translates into CASSSGLAGGQLNEQFF.

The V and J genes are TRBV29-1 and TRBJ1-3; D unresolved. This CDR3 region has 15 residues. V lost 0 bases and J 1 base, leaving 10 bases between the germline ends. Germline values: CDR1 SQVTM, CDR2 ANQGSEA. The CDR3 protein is CSVEDLAESGNTIYF. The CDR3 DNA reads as TGCAGCGTTGAAGATCTGGCGGAATCTGGAAACACCATATATTTT.

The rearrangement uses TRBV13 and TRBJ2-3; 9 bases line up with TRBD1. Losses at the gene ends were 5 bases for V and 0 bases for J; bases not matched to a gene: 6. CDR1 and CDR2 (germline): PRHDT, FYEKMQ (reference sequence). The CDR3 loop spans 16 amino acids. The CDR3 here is CASSSRDRASTDTQYF. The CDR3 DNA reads TGTGCCAGCAGCAGCCGGGACAGGGCCAGCACAGATACGCAGTATTTT.

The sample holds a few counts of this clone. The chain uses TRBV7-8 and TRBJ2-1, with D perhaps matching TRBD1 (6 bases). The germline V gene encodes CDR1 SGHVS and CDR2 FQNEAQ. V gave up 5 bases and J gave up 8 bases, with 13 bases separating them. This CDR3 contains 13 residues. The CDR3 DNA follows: TGTGCCAGCAGCCCAGGGGTAATAGATGAGCAGTTCTTC. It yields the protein CASSPGVIDEQFF.

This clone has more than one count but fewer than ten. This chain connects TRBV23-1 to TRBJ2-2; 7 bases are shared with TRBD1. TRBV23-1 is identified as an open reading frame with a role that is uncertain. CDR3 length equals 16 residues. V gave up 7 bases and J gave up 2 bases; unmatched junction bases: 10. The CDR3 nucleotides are TGCGCCAGCACCTCGGGACAGTCAGTCAACACCGGGGAGCTGTTTTTT. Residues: CASTSGQSVNTGELFF.

The CDR3 is CASSEEASELFF. The CDR3 nucleotides read TGTGCCAGCAGCGAGGAAGCTTCGGAGCTGTTTTTT. V is TRBV9 and J is TRBJ2-2, with D unresolved. CDR1 and CDR2 (germline): SGDLS, YYNGEE. Trimming took off 3 bases at V and 10 bases at J, with 10 bases between the two ends. The CDR3 is made up of 12 amino acids.

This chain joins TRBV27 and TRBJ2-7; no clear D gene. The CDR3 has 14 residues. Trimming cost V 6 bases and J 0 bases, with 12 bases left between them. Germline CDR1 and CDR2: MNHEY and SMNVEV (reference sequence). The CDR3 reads CASSPGSGSYEQYF. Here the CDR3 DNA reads TGTGCCAGCAGCCCCGGCTCGGGCTCCTACGAGCAGTACTTC.